The subject of this entry is one T cell receptor beta chain. The antigen remains unidentified. This sample is part of a study of cytomegalovirus exposure and HLA in healthy donors. General study results and limits: TCR beta sequences numbering under 20,000 were associated with HLA alleles at 0.05 false discovery rate in a later analysis. Prediction of most subjects' HLA-A and HLA-B alleles by TCR beta sequences was reportedly accurate.

PCR used 60 Vbeta primers and 13 Jbeta primers. Only in-frame clones appear in the TCRdb table, and some are missing; sequencing was by immunoSEQ multiplex PCR. The sample records 150,000 to 200,000 clones, less than 80% being singletons. There are 12 residues in the CDR3. Trimming left V 2 bases short and J 6 bases short, with 11 bases between. Germline-derived CDR1 and CDR2 are SQVTM and ANQGSEA. Sequenced input: PBMCs. This chain joins TRBV29-1 and TRBJ2-7, with D maybe TRBD1 (6 bases). This sequence originates from a man in his forties in good health and CMV-seronegative. The CDR3 coding sequence is TGCAGCGTTGAATTGATGGGGGCCGAGCAGTACTTC. Translated, it gives CSVELMGAEQYF.